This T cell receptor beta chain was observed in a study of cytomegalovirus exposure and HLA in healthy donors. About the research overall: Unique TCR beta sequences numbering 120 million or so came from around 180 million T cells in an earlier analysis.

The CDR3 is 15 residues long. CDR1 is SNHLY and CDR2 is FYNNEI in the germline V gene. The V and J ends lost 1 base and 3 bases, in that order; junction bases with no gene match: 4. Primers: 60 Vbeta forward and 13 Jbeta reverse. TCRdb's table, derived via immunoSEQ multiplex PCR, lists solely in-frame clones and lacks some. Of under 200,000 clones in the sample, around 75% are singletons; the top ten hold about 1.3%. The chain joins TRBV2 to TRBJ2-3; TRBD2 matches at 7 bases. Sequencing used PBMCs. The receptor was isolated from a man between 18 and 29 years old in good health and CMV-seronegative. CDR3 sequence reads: CASSEGGAGTDTQYF. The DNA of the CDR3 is TGTGCCAGCAGTGAAGGGGGAGCGGGAACAGATACGCAGTATTTT.